A single sample gave rise to the 9 T cell receptor beta chains below, sequenced in a study of blood T cell repertoires in COVID-19. Here immunoSEQ multiplex PCR was the method, and the copy in TCRdb shows in-frame clones only, minus some. The top ten hold approximately 15% of the sample, which has more than 150,000 clones, approximately 80% seen once. Sequencing input: peripheral blood. These receptors were obtained from a man aged 50-60 years who had recovered from COVID-19.

V is TRBV20-1 and J is TRBJ2-7, with 14 bases matching TRBD2. V was pared by 3 bases and J by 12 bases, with 4 bases of the junction left unmatched. The CDR3 is made up of 12 amino acids. Germline-derived CDR1 and CDR2 are DFQATT and SNEGSKA (reference sequence). The DNA for the CDR3 is TGCAGTGCTAGTGGGACTAGCGGGGGACGGTACTTC. It codes for CSASGTSGGRYF.

The rearrangement links TRBV27 to TRBJ1-4; unclear D gene. This CDR3 contains 12 residues. The germline V gene encodes CDR1 MNHEY and CDR2 SMNVEV (reference sequence). The V gene lost 7 bases and the J gene lost 7 bases, with 10 bases spanning the gap. CDR3 protein: CASKAGSEKLFF. The CDR3 coding sequence is TGTGCCAGCAAGGCTGGGAGTGAAAAACTGTTTTTT.

The V call is TRBV19, the J call TRBJ2-1, with TRBD1 matching over 7 bases. CDR1 LNHDA and CDR2 SQIVND come from the germline V gene (reference sequence). V lost 4 bases, J lost 3 bases, and 3 bases stayed unmatched. CDR3 length: 14 amino acids. The CDR3 spells CASSKGQFYNEQFF. CDR3 DNA sequence: TGTGCCAGTAGTAAGGGACAGTTCTACAATGAGCAGTTCTTC.

This clone was detected only once. For the CDR3, the DNA is TGTGCCAGCAGCCCACGGACAGGGGGCCAAGAGACCCAGTACTTC. Translating it yields CASSPRTGGQETQYF. The gene calls are TRBV7-2 and TRBJ2-5; 10 bases map to TRBD1. This CDR3 is built from 15 residues. V gave up 5 bases and J gave up 1 base; unmatched junction bases: 4. From germline, CDR1 is SGHTA and CDR2 FQGNSA.

The J gene is TRBJ2-1, the V gene TRBV7-7; a weak D match, TRBD2 (6 bases). V was cut by 2 bases and J by 0 bases, with 17 bases left in between. Germline CDR1 and CDR2: SSHAT and FNYEAQ (reference sequence). The CDR3 runs to 18 residues. As DNA, the CDR3 is TGTGCCAGCAGCTTATTGATCGCTAGCGATAGCTCCTACAATGAGCAGTTCTTC. Translating gives CASSLLIASDSSYNEQFF.

This clone was picked up one time. This chain uses TRBV29-1 with TRBJ2-1, with 8 bases that match TRBD2. This CDR3 is 14 amino acids long. V was pared by 3 bases and J by 5 bases, with 6 bases of the junction left unmatched. CDR1 is SQVTM and CDR2 is ANQGSEA in the germline V gene. CDR3 in amino acids: CSVELAGKNNEQFF. The CDR3 DNA is TGCAGCGTTGAGTTAGCGGGAAAAAACAATGAGCAGTTCTTC.

The chain links TRBV28 to TRBJ1-2; D ambiguous. The CDR3 sequence is 18 residues long. From germline, CDR1 is MDHEN and CDR2 SYDVKM. Trimming stripped 6 bases from V and 8 bases from J, with 31 bases between. The CDR3 here is CASSTMSGSGREKRGYTF. CDR3 DNA: TGTGCCAGCAGCACTATGTCAGGTTCCGGGCGGGAAAAGAGGGGCTACACCTTC.

The chain recombines TRBV5-6 with TRBJ1-4; D perhaps matches TRBD1 (5 bases). In germline, CDR1 is SGHDT, CDR2 YYEEEE. The CDR3 consists of 15 residues. Trimming took off 3 bases at V and 2 bases at J, with 11 bases between the two ends. In nucleotides, the CDR3 is TGTGCCAGCAGCTGGGGGGGAGCGACTAATGAAAAACTGTTTTTT. Translating it yields CASSWGGATNEKLFF.

This chain connects TRBV19 to TRBJ1-2; D ambiguous. Germline V CDR1 and CDR2: LNHDA, SQIVND (reference sequence). The CDR3 sequence is 14 residues long. The ends were cut back, 2 bases at V and 8 bases at J, with 15 bases in the middle. CDR3 coding DNA: TGTGCCAGTAGTATAAGCGGATCGGTTACGGGCTACACCTTC. This encodes CASSISGSVTGYTF.